A single sample gave rise to the 25 T cell receptor beta chains below, sequenced in a study of blood T cells in healthy people across ages (dated by TCRdb to about 2015). Libraries were made using 5' RACE. For sequencing, an Illumina HiSeq 2500 was employed. A second PCR of roughly 7 to 11 cycles was run with a J-beta primer mix and a sample-barcoded 5' primer. In-frame beta chains were kept once TCRdb had trimmed the public reads at Q25 with fastp and called clones with MiXCR. All rows with the same CDR3 protein become a single entry with the most common DNA and genes. This sample gives about 670,000 distinct CDR3 sequences in total; over 40% of them show up just once. The top ten constitute about 14% of the sample. Sequencing was done on a sample of blood. All receptors derive from a woman of 80 years or more in good health.

Concerning this clonotype: A much larger clone lies one base from this, so it may be a read error. The chain links TRBV5-1 to TRBJ2-5, with TRBD1 as a possible D gene (6 bases). V was clipped by 5 bases and J by 0 bases, with 11 bases between them. CDR3 length: 14 residues. Germline V gives CDR1 SGHRS, CDR2 YFSETQ. The CDR3 DNA reads as TGCGCCAGCAGAAAGACAGGAGACCAAGAGACCCAGTACTTC. Encoded protein: CASRKTGDQETQYF.

This clonotype has only a few counts. This chain joins TRBV28 and TRBJ2-5; D is unclear. CDR1 and CDR2 from the germline V gene are MDHEN and SYDVKM. The CDR3 runs to 13 residues. V lost 7 bases to trimming and J lost 3 bases, with 12 bases between them. CDR3 residues: CASKVAVKETQYF. For the CDR3, the DNA is TGTGCCAGCAAGGTGGCAGTCAAAGAGACCCAGTACTTC.

This rearrangement joins TRBV20-1 to TRBJ1-1; a weak D match, TRBD1 (6 bases). This CDR3 has 14 residues. Per germline, CDR1 DFQATT and CDR2 SNEGSKA (reference sequence). V lost 0 bases and J lost 3, with 11 bases in between. In nucleotides, the CDR3 is TGCAGTGCTAGAGAGAAATGGACAGACACTGAAGCTTTCTTT. Protein product: CSAREKWTDTEAFF.

The V call is TRBV7-2, the J call TRBJ2-5; TRBD2 agrees at 10 bases. The CDR3 is 16 amino acids. The V segment lost 3 bases and the J segment 1 base; nucleotides outside the gene matches: 5. Germline CDR1 reads SGHTA; CDR2 reads FQGNSA. CDR3 amino acids: CASSLGASGGQETQYF. The CDR3 nucleotides read TGTGCCAGCAGCTTGGGGGCTAGCGGGGGCCAAGAGACCCAGTACTTC.

In this sample, this clonotype turned up a few times. The V call is TRBV14, the J call TRBJ2-6; D is unclear. In germline, CDR1 is SGHDN, CDR2 FVKESK. The CDR3 contains 15 residues. The V end lost 4 bases, the J end lost 1 base, and 8 bases lay between the germline ends. CDR3 protein: CASSPIGSGANVLTF. Here the CDR3 DNA reads TGTGCCAGCAGCCCCATAGGATCTGGGGCCAACGTCCTGACTTTC. Full variable domain (remainder filled in from reference TRBV14 and TRBJ2-6): EAGVTQFPSHSVIEKGQTVTLRCDPISGHDNLYWYRRVMGKEIKFLLHFVKESKQDESGMPNNRFLAERTGGTYSTLKVQPAELEDSGVYFCASSPIGSGANVLTFGAGSRLTVL.

CDR3: CASGTSYNEQFF. The CDR3 nucleotides read TGTGCCAGCGGGACTAGTTACAATGAGCAGTTCTTC. The chain recombines TRBV2 with TRBJ2-1; 8 bases fit TRBD2. Germline V gene data show CDR1 as SNHLY and CDR2 as FYNNEI. The CDR3 is 12 amino acids. V was pared by 8 bases and J by 4 bases, with 1 base of the junction left unmatched.

This clonotype was seen ten or more times. The gene calls are TRBV10-3 and TRBJ2-1, with unresolved D. Germline values: CDR1 ENHRY, CDR2 SYGVKD. CDR3 size: 11 residues. The germline V and J ends were trimmed by 6 bases and 9 bases, with 9 bases remaining between them. The DNA for the CDR3 is TGTGCCATCAGGGAAACCCTTGAGCAGTTCTTC. Protein sequence: CAIRETLEQFF.

This clonotype was observed many times. This chain links TRBV3-1 with TRBJ1-1, with D perhaps TRBD1 (6 bases). CDR3 length: 14 amino acids. The germline V gene encodes CDR1 LGHDT and CDR2 YNNKEL (reference sequence). V dropped 6 bases and J dropped 4 bases, with 15 bases sitting between them. The CDR3 DNA is TGTGCCAGCAGTCCCCCGGGGGCTATCACTGAAGCTTTCTTT. Translated, it gives CASSPPGAITEAFF. The whole variable domain, filled in from reference TRBV3-1 and TRBJ1-1, reads DTAVSQTPKYLVTQMGNDKSIKCEQNLGHDTMYWYKQDSKKFLKIMFSYNNKELIINETVPNRFSPKSPDKAHLNLHINSLELGDSAVYFCASSPPGAITEAFFGQGTRLTVV.

There are many counts of this clonotype. This chain links TRBV7-2 with TRBJ2-4; D possibly corresponds to TRBD2 (5 bases). CDR3 length equals 14 residues. CDR1 SGHTA and CDR2 FQGNSA come from the germline V gene. V lost 1 base and J 5 bases, leaving 9 bases between the germline ends. CDR3 in DNA: TGTGCCAGCAGCTTAGGGAGGAGCCAAAACATTCAGTACTTC. Amino acids: CASSLGRSQNIQYF.

The CDR3 loop reads CASGDSRNQPQHF. CDR3 nucleotides: TGTGCCAGCGGCGACAGCCGCAATCAGCCCCAGCATTTT. The rearrangement uses TRBV9 and TRBJ1-5, with D maybe TRBD1 (5 bases). Trimming shortened V by 7 bases and J by 2 bases, and 10 bases separated the two germline ends. From germline, CDR1 is SGDLS and CDR2 YYNGEE. The CDR3 is 13 amino acids.

The table lists this clonotype with many counts. This chain connects TRBV20-1 to TRBJ2-3, with D possibly called TRBD1 or TRBD2 (5 bases each). Between the trimmed V and J ends, which lost 6 bases and 3 bases, there was a span of 25 bases. Germline-derived CDR1 and CDR2 are DFQATT and SNEGSKA (reference sequence). The CDR3 totals 17 residues. CDR3 bases: TGCAGTGCCACGCCCCCGCCCGGGGCCGCGACAACAGATACGCAGTATTTT. This gives the protein CSATPPPGAATTDTQYF.

The chain couples TRBV28 to TRBJ1-2; D might be TRBD1 (6 bases). The V and J ends lost 4 bases and 2 bases respectively, with 14 bases between them. The CDR3 totals 15 residues. Germline V gives CDR1 MDHEN, CDR2 SYDVKM. The DNA for the CDR3 is TGTGCCAGCAGTTATGGTGACAGGACCAACTATGGCTACACCTTC. This translates into CASSYGDRTNYGYTF.

This clonotype was seen ten or more times. The rearrangement uses TRBV7-3 and TRBJ1-2, with a weak D call TRBD1 (5 bases). The CDR3 runs to 13 residues. Germline CDR1 and CDR2: SGHTA and FQGTGA. Between the trimmed V and J ends, which lost 3 bases and 5 bases, there was a span of 10 bases. As DNA, the CDR3 is TGTGCCAGCAGCTTCCAGGGTGGTTATGGCTACACCTTC. Protein sequence: CASSFQGGYGYTF.

On this clonotype: An end of the junction does not agree with germline; a read error may underlie this. The genes are TRBV3-1 and TRBJ2-2; D not resolved. CDR3 length: 12 amino acids. From germline, CDR1 is LGHDT and CDR2 YNNKEL (reference sequence). CDR3 amino acids: CASSQLVGELFF. CDR3 sequence (DNA): TGTGCTAGCAGCCAACTCGTCGGGGAGCTGTTTTTT. The complete variable domain, with remaining parts taken from reference TRBV3-1 and TRBJ2-2, reads DTAVSQTPKYLVTQMGNDKSIKCEQNLGHDTMYWYKQDSKKFLKIMFSYNNKELIINETVPNRFSPKSPDKAHLNLHINSLELGDSAVYFCASSQLVGELFFGEGSRLTVL.

This clonotype has ten or more counts. V is TRBV4-2 and J is TRBJ2-7; the match to TRBD2 covers 11 bases. V lost 2 bases and J lost 1; bases outside the gene matches: 1. The length of the CDR3 is 15 residues. Per the germline V gene, CDR1 is LGHNA and CDR2 is YNFKEQ. DNA of the CDR3: TGTGCCAGCAGCCAAACTAGCGGGAGTTCCTACGAGCAGTACTTC. This translates into CASSQTSGSSYEQYF.

This chain links TRBV29-1 with TRBJ2-1, with 8 bases identical to TRBD1. Trimming removed 6 bases from V and 9 bases from J; junction bases left unmatched: 13. The CDR3 is 14 amino acids. CDR1 is SQVTM, CDR2 ANQGSEA, per germline. The CDR3 region is CSVAGGVPGGEQFF. The CDR3 nucleotides read TGCAGCGTAGCAGGGGGCGTCCCAGGGGGTGAGCAGTTCTTC.

This clonotype was observed at least ten times. The chain is built from TRBV20-1 and TRBJ1-5; D unresolved. The CDR3 contains 12 residues. Germline V gene sequence: CDR1 DFQATT, CDR2 SNEGSKA (reference sequence). The ends were cut back, 3 bases at V and 8 bases at J, with 11 bases in the middle. The CDR3 DNA sequence: TGCAGTGCTAGGGCCTCGGAGAAGCCCCAGCATTTT. This encodes CSARASEKPQHF.

Concerning this clonotype itself: It may be a read error: a sequence one base away is much more abundant. This chain uses TRBV12-3 or TRBV12-4 with TRBJ2-3; no reliable D call. This CDR3 has 15 residues. CDR3 protein: CASSFGRASTDAQYF. Here the CDR3 DNA reads TGTGCCAGCAGTTTTGGACGAGCGAGCACAGATGCGCAGTATTTT.

This clonotype was found once. Just one base apart from a much larger clone, this may be a read error. CDR3: CASSKGAPRGVETQYF. The CDR3 DNA follows: TGTGCCAGCAGCAAAGGTGCCCCGAGAGGGGTAGAGACCCAGTACTTC. This sequence joins TRBV21-1 and TRBJ2-7; the table's D call, TRBD1, has no DNA check behind it. The closer fit of TRBJ2-5 to the DNA end suggests the J call may be wrong. TRBV21-1 corresponds to a pseudogene. The CDR3 extends over 16 amino acids.

J is TRBJ2-1 and V is TRBV28; D assignment may be TRBD1 or TRBD2 (7 bases each). The germline V and J ends were trimmed by 2 bases and 9 bases, with 14 bases remaining between them. This CDR3 region has 14 residues. The V gene's germline CDR1 is MDHEN and CDR2 SYDVKM. Here the CDR3 DNA reads TGTGCCAGCAGTTTACAGGGGGGAGGGGGTGAGCAGTTCTTC. Translating gives CASSLQGGGGEQFF.

The rearrangement links TRBV7-9 to TRBJ1-3; no firm D call. Germline V gene data show CDR1 as SEHNR and CDR2 as FQNEAQ (reference sequence). Between the trimmed V and J ends, which lost 0 bases and 0 bases, there was a span of 3 bases. This CDR3 has 14 amino acids. The CDR3 protein is CASSLAVSGNTIYF. CDR3 in DNA: TGTGCCAGCAGCTTAGCGGTCTCTGGAAACACCATATATTTT.

Details on this clonotype: A clone one base away is much larger, so this may be a read error. The rearrangement joins TRBV6-1 to TRBJ2-7; 10 nucleotides align to TRBD2. CDR1 and CDR2 from the germline V gene are MNHNS and SASEGT. V lost 4 bases and J lost 0; bases outside the gene matches: 6. The CDR3 consists of 16 residues. Here the CDR3 reads CASSGAASGSSYEQYF. In nucleotides, the CDR3 is TGTGCCAGCAGTGGGGCAGCTAGCGGGAGCTCCTACGAGCAGTACTTC.

The rearrangement links TRBV12-3 or TRBV12-4 to TRBJ2-7; unclear D gene. Gene TRBJ2-4 matches the end of the DNA better, so the J call may be wrong. CDR3 size: 12 residues. The CDR3: CASSLGVIIQYF. In DNA form, the CDR3 reads TGTGCCAGCAGTTTGGGCGTGATCATTCAGTACTTC.

At least ten counts were recorded for this clonotype. This chain connects TRBV4-1 to TRBJ2-3; 9 positions agree with TRBD2. This CDR3 has 15 residues. V shed 2 bases, J shed 6 bases, and the junction held 6 bases outside the gene matches. Germline V CDR1 and CDR2: MGHRA, YSYEKL. CDR3 sequence (DNA): TGCGCCAGCAGCCAACCTAGCGGGGTTCGGGATACGCAGTATTTT. Translation gives CASSQPSGVRDTQYF.

This clonotype was seen ten or more times. The V call is TRBV13, the J call TRBJ2-7; TRBD1 aligns across 7 bases. The CDR3 extends over 14 amino acids. Germline-derived CDR1 and CDR2 are PRHDT and FYEKMQ (reference sequence). Trimming removed 5 bases from V and 1 base from J; junction bases left unmatched: 5. This CDR3 reads CASSPYRGSYEQYF. The CDR3 nucleotides are TGTGCCAGCAGCCCATACAGGGGATCCTACGAGCAGTACTTC.